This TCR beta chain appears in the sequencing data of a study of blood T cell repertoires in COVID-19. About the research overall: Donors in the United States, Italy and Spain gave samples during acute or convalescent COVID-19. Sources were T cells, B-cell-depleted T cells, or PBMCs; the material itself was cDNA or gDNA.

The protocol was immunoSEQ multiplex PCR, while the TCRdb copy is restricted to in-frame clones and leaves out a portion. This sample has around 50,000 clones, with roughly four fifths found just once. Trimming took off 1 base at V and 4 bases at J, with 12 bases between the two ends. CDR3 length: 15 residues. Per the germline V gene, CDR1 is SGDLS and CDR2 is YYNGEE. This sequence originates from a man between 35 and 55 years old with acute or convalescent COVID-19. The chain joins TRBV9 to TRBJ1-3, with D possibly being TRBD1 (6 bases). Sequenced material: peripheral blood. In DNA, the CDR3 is TGTGCCAGCAGCGTAACAGGGACGGGCGGAAACACCATATATTTT. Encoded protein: CASSVTGTGGNTIYF.